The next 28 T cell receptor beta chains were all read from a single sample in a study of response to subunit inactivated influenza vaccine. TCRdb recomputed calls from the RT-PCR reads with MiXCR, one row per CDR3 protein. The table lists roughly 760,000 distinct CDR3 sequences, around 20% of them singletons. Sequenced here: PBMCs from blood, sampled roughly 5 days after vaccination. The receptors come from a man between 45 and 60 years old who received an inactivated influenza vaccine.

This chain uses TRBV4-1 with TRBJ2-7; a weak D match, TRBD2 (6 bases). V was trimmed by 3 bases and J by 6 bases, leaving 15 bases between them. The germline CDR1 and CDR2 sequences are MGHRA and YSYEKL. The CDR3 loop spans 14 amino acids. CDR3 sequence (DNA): TGCGCCAGCAGCCAGAGGGACGGGGACTTCGAGCAGTACTTC. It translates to CASSQRDGDFEQYF.

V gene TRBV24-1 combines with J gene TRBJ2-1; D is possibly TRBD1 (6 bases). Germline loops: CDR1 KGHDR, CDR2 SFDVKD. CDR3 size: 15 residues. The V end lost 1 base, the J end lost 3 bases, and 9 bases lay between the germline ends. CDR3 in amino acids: CATSDFGQNYNEQFF. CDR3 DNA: TGTGCCACCAGTGATTTTGGACAGAACTACAATGAGCAGTTCTTC.

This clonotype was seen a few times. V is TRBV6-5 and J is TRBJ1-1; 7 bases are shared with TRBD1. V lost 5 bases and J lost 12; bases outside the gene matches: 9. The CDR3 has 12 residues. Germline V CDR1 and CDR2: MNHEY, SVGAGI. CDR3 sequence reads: CASSGGGQRSFF. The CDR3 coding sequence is TGTGCCAGCAGTGGGGGGGGACAGAGATCTTTCTTT.

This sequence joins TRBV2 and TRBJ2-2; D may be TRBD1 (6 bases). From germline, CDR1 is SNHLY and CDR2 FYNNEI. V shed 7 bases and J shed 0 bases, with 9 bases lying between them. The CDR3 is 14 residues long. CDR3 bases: TGTGCCAGCAAGGGGGATGCGAACACCGGGGAGCTGTTTTTT. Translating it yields CASKGDANTGELFF.

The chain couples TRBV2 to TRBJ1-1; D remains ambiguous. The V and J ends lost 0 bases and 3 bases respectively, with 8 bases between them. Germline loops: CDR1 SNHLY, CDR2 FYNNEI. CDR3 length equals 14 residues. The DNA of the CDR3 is TGTGCCAGCAGTGAAGCAAGCAGGCACACTGAAGCTTTCTTT. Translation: CASSEASRHTEAFF.

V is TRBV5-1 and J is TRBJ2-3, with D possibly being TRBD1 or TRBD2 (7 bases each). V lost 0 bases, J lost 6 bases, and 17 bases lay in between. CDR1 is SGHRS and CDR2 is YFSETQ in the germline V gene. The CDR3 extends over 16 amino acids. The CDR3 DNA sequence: TGCGCCAGCAGCTTGGCTCCCCTCCAGGGGGGGGATACGCAGTATTTT. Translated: CASSLAPLQGGDTQYF.

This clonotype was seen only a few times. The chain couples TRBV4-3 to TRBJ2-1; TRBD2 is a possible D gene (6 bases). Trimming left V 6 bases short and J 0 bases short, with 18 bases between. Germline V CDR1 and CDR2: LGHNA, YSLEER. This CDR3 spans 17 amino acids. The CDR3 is CASRSGLRGSSYNEQFF. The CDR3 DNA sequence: TGCGCCAGCAGAAGCGGTTTACGGGGGAGCTCCTACAATGAGCAGTTCTTC.

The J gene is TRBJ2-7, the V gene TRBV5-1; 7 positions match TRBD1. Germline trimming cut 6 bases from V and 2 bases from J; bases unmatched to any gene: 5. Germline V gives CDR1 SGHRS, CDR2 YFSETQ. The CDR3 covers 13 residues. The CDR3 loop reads CASTSQGTYEQYF. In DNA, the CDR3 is TGCGCCAGCACCTCACAGGGGACCTACGAGCAGTACTTC.

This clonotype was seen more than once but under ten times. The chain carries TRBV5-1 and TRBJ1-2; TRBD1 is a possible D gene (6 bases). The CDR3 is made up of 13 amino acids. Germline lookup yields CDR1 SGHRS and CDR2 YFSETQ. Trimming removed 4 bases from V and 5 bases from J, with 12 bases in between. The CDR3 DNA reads TGCGCCAGCAGCGCGGACAGCCAATATGGCTACACCTTC. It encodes CASSADSQYGYTF.

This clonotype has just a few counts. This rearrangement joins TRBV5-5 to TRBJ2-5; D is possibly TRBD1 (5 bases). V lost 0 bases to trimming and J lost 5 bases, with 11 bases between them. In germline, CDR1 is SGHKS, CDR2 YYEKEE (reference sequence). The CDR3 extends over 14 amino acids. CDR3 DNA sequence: TGTGCCAGCAGCTTGGACAGGAACTCGGAGACCCAGTACTTC. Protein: CASSLDRNSETQYF.

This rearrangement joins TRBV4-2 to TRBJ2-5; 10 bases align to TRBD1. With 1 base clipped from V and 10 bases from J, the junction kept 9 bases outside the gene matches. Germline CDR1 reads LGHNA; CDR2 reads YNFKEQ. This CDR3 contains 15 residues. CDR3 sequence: CASSQGRDRGSVQYF. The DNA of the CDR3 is TGTGCCAGCAGCCAAGGACGGGACAGGGGTTCTGTCCAGTACTTC.

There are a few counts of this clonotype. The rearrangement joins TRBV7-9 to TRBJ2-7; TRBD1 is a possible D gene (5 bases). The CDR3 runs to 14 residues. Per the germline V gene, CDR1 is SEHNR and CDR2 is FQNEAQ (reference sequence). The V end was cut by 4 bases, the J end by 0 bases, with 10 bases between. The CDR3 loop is CASSSLTASYEQYF. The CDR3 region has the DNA TGTGCCAGCAGCTCCCTGACAGCCTCCTACGAGCAGTACTTC.

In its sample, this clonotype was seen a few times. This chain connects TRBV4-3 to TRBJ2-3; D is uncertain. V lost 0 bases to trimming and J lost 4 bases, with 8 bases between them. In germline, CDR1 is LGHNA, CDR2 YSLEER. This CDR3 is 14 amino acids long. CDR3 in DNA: TGCGCCAGCAGCCAAGATAGATTGGCAGATACGCAGTATTTT. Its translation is CASSQDRLADTQYF.

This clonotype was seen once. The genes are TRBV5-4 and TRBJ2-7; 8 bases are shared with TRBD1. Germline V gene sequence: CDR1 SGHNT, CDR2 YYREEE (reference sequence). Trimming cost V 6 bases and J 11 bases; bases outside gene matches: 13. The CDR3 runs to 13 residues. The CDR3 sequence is CASTSQGSTGEYF. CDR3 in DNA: TGTGCCAGCACCTCGCAAGGGTCGACAGGGGAGTACTTC.

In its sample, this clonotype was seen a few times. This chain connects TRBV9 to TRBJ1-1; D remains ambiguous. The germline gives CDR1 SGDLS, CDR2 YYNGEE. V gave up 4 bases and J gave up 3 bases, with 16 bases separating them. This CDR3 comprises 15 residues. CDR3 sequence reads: CASSPRGERHTEAFF. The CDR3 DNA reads TGTGCCAGCAGCCCGCGGGGAGAAAGGCACACTGAAGCTTTCTTT.

In nucleotides, the CDR3 is TGTGCCAGCAGCTTAAACGGGGCGAGCCTCGAGCAGTACTTC. Residues: CASSLNGASLEQYF. The chain joins TRBV7-3 to TRBJ2-7; D tentatively fits TRBD1 or TRBD2 (5 bases each). The ends were cut back, 1 base at V and 6 bases at J, with 13 bases in the middle. The CDR3 has 14 amino acids. Germline-derived CDR1 and CDR2 are SGHTA and FQGTGA. The full variable domain, with the rest looked up from reference TRBV7-3 and TRBJ2-7, is GAGVSQTPSNKVTEKGKYVELRCDPISGHTALYWYRQSLGQGPEFLIYFQGTGAADDSGLPNDRFFAVRPEGSVSTLKIQRTERGDSAVYLCASSLNGASLEQYFGPGTRLTVT.

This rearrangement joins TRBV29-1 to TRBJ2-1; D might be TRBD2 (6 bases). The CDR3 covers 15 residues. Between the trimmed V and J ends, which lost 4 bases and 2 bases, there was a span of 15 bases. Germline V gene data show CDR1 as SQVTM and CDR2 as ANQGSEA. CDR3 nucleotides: TGCAGCGTTGTCGCTCAAGGGGAGGCCTACAATGAGCAGTTCTTC. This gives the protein CSVVAQGEAYNEQFF.

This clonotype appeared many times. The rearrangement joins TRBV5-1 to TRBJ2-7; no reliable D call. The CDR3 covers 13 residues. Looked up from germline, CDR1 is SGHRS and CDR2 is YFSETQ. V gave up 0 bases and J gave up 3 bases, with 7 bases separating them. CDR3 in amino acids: CASSLADHYEQYF. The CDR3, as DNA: TGCGCCAGCAGCTTGGCTGATCACTACGAGCAGTACTTC.

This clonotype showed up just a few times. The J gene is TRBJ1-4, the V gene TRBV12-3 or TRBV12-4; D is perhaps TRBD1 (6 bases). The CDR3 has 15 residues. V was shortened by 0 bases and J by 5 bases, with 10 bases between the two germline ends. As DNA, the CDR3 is TGTGCCAGCAGTTTAGCGGACAGCTCGAATGAAAAACTGTTTTTT. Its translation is CASSLADSSNEKLFF.

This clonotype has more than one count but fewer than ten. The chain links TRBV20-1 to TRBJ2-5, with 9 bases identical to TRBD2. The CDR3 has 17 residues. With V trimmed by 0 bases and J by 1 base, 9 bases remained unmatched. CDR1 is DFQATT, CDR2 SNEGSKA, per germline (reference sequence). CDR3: CSARDVTSGWFQETQYF. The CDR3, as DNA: TGCAGTGCTAGAGATGTGACTAGCGGTTGGTTCCAAGAGACCCAGTACTTC.

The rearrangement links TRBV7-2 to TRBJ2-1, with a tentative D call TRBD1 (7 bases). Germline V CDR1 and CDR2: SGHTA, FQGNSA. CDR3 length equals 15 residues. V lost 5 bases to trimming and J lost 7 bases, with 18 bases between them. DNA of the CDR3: TGTGCCAGCAGCAAACCAGGGGGAGGAAGGAATGAGCAGTTCTTC. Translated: CASSKPGGGRNEQFF.

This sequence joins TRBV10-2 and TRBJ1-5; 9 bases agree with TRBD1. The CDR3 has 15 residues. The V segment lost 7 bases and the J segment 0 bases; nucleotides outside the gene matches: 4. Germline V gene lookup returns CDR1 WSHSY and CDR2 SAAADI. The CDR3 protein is CASNVGQGSNQPQHF. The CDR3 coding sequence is TGCGCCAGCAACGTGGGACAGGGTAGCAATCAGCCCCAGCATTTT.

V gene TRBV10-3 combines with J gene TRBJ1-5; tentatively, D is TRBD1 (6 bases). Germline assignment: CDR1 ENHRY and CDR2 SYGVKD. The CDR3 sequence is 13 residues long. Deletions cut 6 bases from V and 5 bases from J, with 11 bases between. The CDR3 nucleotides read TGTGCCATCAGCAAGGACAGAGATCAGCCCCAGCATTTT. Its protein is CAISKDRDQPQHF.

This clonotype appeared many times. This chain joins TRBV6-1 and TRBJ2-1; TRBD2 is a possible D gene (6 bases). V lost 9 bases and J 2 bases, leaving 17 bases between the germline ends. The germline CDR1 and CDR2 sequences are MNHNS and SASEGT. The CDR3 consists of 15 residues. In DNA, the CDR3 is TGTGCCAGTCAGGAGAGCGGGCCAACCTACAATGAGCAGTTCTTC. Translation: CASQESGPTYNEQFF.

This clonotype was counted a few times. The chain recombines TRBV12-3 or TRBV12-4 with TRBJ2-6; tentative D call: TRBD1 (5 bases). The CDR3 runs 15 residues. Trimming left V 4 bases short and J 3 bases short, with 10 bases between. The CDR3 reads CASSSGAYGANVLTF. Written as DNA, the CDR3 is TGTGCCAGCAGTTCTGGGGCTTATGGGGCCAACGTCCTGACTTTC.

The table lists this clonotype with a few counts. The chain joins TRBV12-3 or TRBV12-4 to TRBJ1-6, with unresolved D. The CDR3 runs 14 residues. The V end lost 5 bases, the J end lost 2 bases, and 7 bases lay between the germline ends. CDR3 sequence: CASSPGAYNSPLHF. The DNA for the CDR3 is TGTGCCAGCAGTCCCGGGGCCTATAATTCACCCCTCCACTTT.

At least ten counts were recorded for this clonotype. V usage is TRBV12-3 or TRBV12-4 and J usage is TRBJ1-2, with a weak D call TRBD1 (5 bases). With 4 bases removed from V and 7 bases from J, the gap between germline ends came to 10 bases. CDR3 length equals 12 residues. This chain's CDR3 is CASSSQVIGYTF. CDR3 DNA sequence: TGTGCCAGCAGTTCACAGGTTATTGGCTACACCTTC.

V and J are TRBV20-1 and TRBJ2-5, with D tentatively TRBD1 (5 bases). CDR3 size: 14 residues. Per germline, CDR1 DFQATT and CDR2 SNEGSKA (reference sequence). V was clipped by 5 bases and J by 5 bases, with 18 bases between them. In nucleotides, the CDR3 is TGCAGTGCTTCCCGGGTAGGGGATCGGGAGACCCAGTACTTC. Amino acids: CSASRVGDRETQYF.